Listed below are T cell receptor beta chains from one sample, sequenced in a study of shared clonotypes between healthy human individuals. Some clones are missing from TCRdb's copy, which holds only in-frame ones; the method was immunoSEQ multiplex PCR. The table has under 85,000 clones, about 61% seen once. Sequencing input: memory CD8+ T cells sorted from blood. The receptor source for this set is a man aged 25 to 40 in good health. CDR3s include the opening cysteine and the closing phenylalanine or tryptophan. D genes are given only for firm matches. Not all rows give a size; the values are once, few, many and, for expanded clones, a class.

>few|TRBJ2-4|.|TRBV4-3
CASRHHHVSGKNIQYF
TGCGCCAGCAGACACCATCACGTTTCAGGCAAAAACATTCAGTACTTC
>.|TRBJ2-2|.|TRBV15
CATSNWSANTGELFF
TGTGCCACCAGCAATTGGTCGGCGAACACCGGGGAGCTGTTTTTT
>.|TRBJ2-1|.|TRBV27
CASSDRTYNEQFF
TGTGCCAGCAGTGACCGGACTTACAATGAGCAGTTCTTC
>.|TRBJ1-1|.|TRBV6-5
CASRDSNARATEAFF
TGTGCCAGCAGGGACAGCAACGCCAGGGCCACTGAAGCTTTCTTT
>once|TRBJ2-3|TRBD2|TRBV25-1
CASSQIAGIGADTQYF
TGTGCCAGCAGTCAGATAGCGGGTATCGGTGCAGATACGCAGTATTTT
>few|TRBJ2-5|.|TRBV29-1
CSVVPENQETQYF
TGCAGCGTTGTCCCGGAAAACCAAGAGACCCAGTACTTC
>.|TRBJ2-4|TRBD2|TRBV4-1
CASRERTSGSPKNIQYF
TGCGCCAGCAGGGAAAGGACTAGCGGGAGCCCCAAAAACATTCAGTACTTC
>.|TRBJ2-1|TRBD2|TRBV25-1
CASSESGTIVNEQFF
TGTGCCAGCAGTGAATCGGGGACTATCGTGAATGAGCAGTTCTTC
>many|TRBJ2-1|TRBD2|TRBV6-4
CASSDSAGGYNEQFF
TGTGCCAGCAGTGACTCAGCGGGAGGGTACAATGAGCAGTTCTTC
>.|TRBJ2-1|.|TRBV2
CASSPGTTTNEQFF
TGTGCCAGCAGTCCCGGGACAACGACCAATGAGCAGTTCTTC
>.|TRBJ1-4|.|TRBV13
CASRGTDGPATNEKLFF
TGTGCCAGCAGGGGGACGGACGGGCCTGCAACTAATGAAAAACTGTTTTTT
>many|TRBJ2-7|.|TRBV25-1
CASSQGLVGYEQYF
TGTGCCAGCAGTCAAGGCCTAGTGGGGTACGAGCAGTACTTC
>.|TRBJ1-5|.|TRBV6-1
CASSEEGAGNQPQHF
TGTGCCAGCAGTGAAGAAGGGGCAGGCAATCAGCCCCAGCATTTT
>.|TRBJ2-7|TRBD1|TRBV10-3
CAISVAGGSYEQYF
TGTGCCATCAGTGTAGCAGGGGGCTCCTACGAGCAGTACTTC
>.|TRBJ2-2|.|TRBV7-3
CASSTRMNTGELFF
TGTGCCAGCAGCACAAGGATGAACACCGGGGAGCTGTTTTTT
>.|TRBJ2-1|.|TRBV6-1
CASSETGGAYNEQFF
TGTGCCAGCAGTGAAACTGGCGGAGCCTACAATGAGCAGTTCTTC
>.|TRBJ1-5|.|TRBV21-1
CASSKAAGFDQPQHF
TGTGCCAGCAGCAAAGCTGCGGGGTTTGATCAGCCCCAGCATTTT
>.|TRBJ1-5|.|TRBV19
CASSVPGTIIQPQHF
TGTGCCAGTAGTGTCCCCGGGACAATAATCCAGCCCCAGCATTTT
>.|TRBJ2-5|.|TRBV9
CASSRTAQETQYF
TGTGCCAGCAGCAGGACAGCCCAAGAGACCCAGTACTTC
>.|TRBJ2-1|.|TRBV15
CATSRDWTESRLYNEQFF
TGTGCCACCAGCAGAGATTGGACAGAGTCGCGATTATACAATGAGCAGTTCTTC
>.|TRBJ1-5|.|TRBV19
CASSIVLTRYQPQHF
TGTGCCAGTAGTATCGTACTAACTCGCTATCAGCCCCAGCATTTT
>.|TRBJ2-7|TRBD2|TRBV28
CASSLLGGRHSYEQYF
TGTGCCAGCAGTTTATTAGGCGGGAGACATTCCTACGAGCAGTACTTC
>.|TRBJ2-2|TRBD2|TRBV10-2
CASSGGGTAGELFF
TGCGCCAGCAGTGGGGGAGGGACGGCCGGGGAGCTGTTTTTT
>.|TRBJ2-1|.|TRBV29-1
CSVAGGGPYNEQFF
TGCAGCGTTGCAGGGGGAGGGCCCTACAATGAGCAGTTCTTC
>few|TRBJ2-7|.|TRBV20-1
CSASSRYEQYF
TGCAGTGCTAGTTCCCGCTACGAGCAGTACTTC
>.|TRBJ2-1|.|TRBV25-1
CASSEQELQYNEQFF
TGTGCCAGCAGTGAGCAGGAGTTACAATACAATGAGCAGTTCTTC
>once|TRBJ1-1|TRBD1|TRBV7-9
CASSLAAGTGKNTEAFF
TGTGCCAGCAGCTTAGCCGCCGGGACAGGGAAGAACACTGAAGCTTTCTTT
>.|TRBJ2-2|.|TRBV6-4
CASSYVTGELFF
TGTGCCAGCAGTTATGTCACCGGGGAGCTGTTTTTT
>.|TRBJ1-1|.|TRBV2
CASSKEQGYTEAFF
TGTGCCAGCAGTAAGGAACAGGGATACACTGAAGCTTTCTTT
>.|TRBJ2-1|.|TRBV5-8
CASSIPSGEQFF
TGTGCCAGCAGCATCCCCTCGGGTGAGCAGTTCTTC
>.|TRBJ2-1|.|TRBV21-1
CASSKGLKQGTYNEQFF
TGTGCCAGCAGCAAAGGGTTGAAACAGGGAACTTACAATGAGCAGTTCTTC
>.|TRBJ2-1|.|TRBV6-5
CAKQSAGSYNEQFF
TGTGCTAAGCAGTCGGCGGGCTCCTACAATGAGCAGTTCTTC
>many|TRBJ1-2|TRBD1|TRBV4-2
CASSHAPGQVNYGYTF
TGTGCCAGCAGCCACGCTCCGGGACAGGTTAACTATGGCTACACCTTC
>few|TRBJ2-1|.|TRBV6-6
CASSYGEYEQFF
TGTGCCAGCAGTTACGGGGAGTATGAGCAGTTCTTC
>many|TRBJ2-1|TRBD2|TRBV6-4
CASSEAGGSYNEQFF
TGTGCCAGCAGTGAAGCGGGAGGCTCCTACAATGAGCAGTTCTTC
>.|TRBJ1-2|.|TRBV14
CASSQRETDSYGYTF
TGTGCCAGCAGCCAACGGGAGACAGATTCATATGGCTACACCTTC
>.|TRBJ2-1|.|TRBV29-1
CSAWENEQFF
TGCAGCGCGTGGGAGAATGAGCAGTTCTTC
>.|TRBJ2-1|TRBD2|TRBV10-3
CATRTSGNDNEQFF
TGTGCCACCCGGACTAGCGGGAACGACAATGAGCAGTTCTTC
>.|TRBJ2-5|.|TRBV5-4
CASSLDISGEGIETQYF
TGTGCCAGCAGCTTGGACATTTCGGGAGAGGGGATAGAGACCCAGTACTTC
>.|TRBJ2-3|TRBD2|TRBV6-4
CASSSLAGGPSDTQYF
TGTGCCAGCAGCTCACTAGCGGGAGGGCCGTCAGATACGCAGTATTTT
>.|TRBJ2-7|.|TRBV6-6
CATLGRYPSYEQYF
TGTGCCACCCTCGGGCGCTATCCTTCCTACGAGCAGTACTTC
>few|TRBJ1-2|.|TRBV6-5
CASSYYGGYGYTF
TGTGCCAGCAGTTATTACGGGGGCTATGGCTACACCTTC
>many|TRBJ2-7|.|TRBV6-6
CASASLYEQYF
TGTGCCAGCGCTAGTCTTTACGAGCAGTACTTC